These T cell receptor beta chains were read from a single sample in a study of T-cell memory formation after mild COVID-19. Using its own MiXCR run on the 5' RACE reads, TCRdb lists one record per CDR3 protein. The sample records about 33,000 distinct CDR3 sequences, around 21% being singletons. The sample taken for sequencing was PBMCs or a T cell subset sorted from them (not recorded which). The origin of the receptors is an adult who had mild COVID-19 (a few samples of this study predate the infection). Cell type and time point are not known. Each CDR3 is given with its conserved first and last residue. The D gene is left open where the match is weak. Expanded clones get a size class; other rows say once, few or many, or leave the size out.

many,TRBJ2-3,.,TRBV24-1,TGTGCCACCAGTGATCCTCCTCCGAATACGCAGTATTTT,CATSDPPPNTQYF
many,TRBJ2-1,TRBD2,TRBV10-3,TGTGCCATCAGTCAACTAGCGGGGACAAGGAATGAGCAGTTCTTC,CAISQLAGTRNEQFF
many,TRBJ2-7,.,TRBV27,TGTGCCAGCAGTTGGGCAGGGCCCACCTACGAGCAGTACTTC,CASSWAGPTYEQYF
many,TRBJ2-2,TRBD1,TRBV20-1,TGCAGTGCTAGAGACCCGGGACAGGGAATGTCCGGGGAGCTGTTTTTT,CSARDPGQGMSGELFF
many,TRBJ2-5,TRBD1,TRBV12-3/TRBV12-4,TGTGCCAGCAGCCCCGGGACAGGGGGACACCAAGAGACCCAGTACTTC,CASSPGTGGHQETQYF
few,TRBJ1-2,.,TRBV4-2,TGTGCCAGCAGCCATACGCCACAGGGTACTAACTATGGCTACACCTTC,CASSHTPQGTNYGYTF
few,TRBJ1-5,.,TRBV12-5,TGTGCTAGTGGACCAGGCGGTAGCAATCAGCCCCAGCATTTT,CASGPGGSNQPQHF
.,TRBJ1-6,TRBD1,TRBV6-5,TGTGCCAGCAGTTACGGGACAGGGAATTCACCCCTCCACTTT,CASSYGTGNSPLHF
many,TRBJ1-5,.,TRBV19,TGTGCCAGTAAGAAGGCAGGCTTCGACAATCAGCCCCAGCATTTT,CASKKAGFDNQPQHF
.,TRBJ2-2,.,TRBV6-5,TGTGCCAGCAGTTACCCGGGCGGGGAGCTGTTTTTT,CASSYPGGELFF
many,TRBJ1-1,.,TRBV5-1,TGCGCCAGCAGCTTATCCGGGATCGGTCCAGGGAACACTGAAGCTTTCTTT,CASSLSGIGPGNTEAFF
medium-sized,TRBJ2-5,.,TRBV11-2,TGTGCCAGCAGCTTAGCCCGCACTATGGTGGGGGGTAGGGAGACCCAGTACTTC,CASSLARTMVGGRETQYF
many,TRBJ2-1,.,TRBV21-1,TGTGCCAGCAGCCCTCGGGAGGGCAATGAGCAGTTCTTC,CASSPREGNEQFF
once,TRBJ2-7,.,TRBV6-5,TGTGCCAGCAGTTACGGCACCACCTACGAGCAGTACTTC,CASSYGTTYEQYF
many,TRBJ2-7,.,TRBV5-1,TGCGCCAGCAGCTTGGAAACAGGGTTTTACGAGCAGTACTTC,CASSLETGFYEQYF
many,TRBJ2-4,.,TRBV30,TGTGCCTGGAGTGTTTGGAAGGTATTAGCCAAAAACATTCAGTACTTC,CAWSVWKVLAKNIQYF
many,TRBJ2-7,.,TRBV7-6,TGTGCCTCCGAAAGGGGGGTAAGAGGGTTCGACGAGCAGTACTTC,CASERGVRGFDEQYF
medium-sized,TRBJ2-7,TRBD2,TRBV5-1,TGCGCCAGCAGCTTGGGACTAGCGGGAGCGTCCTACGAGCAGTACTTC,CASSLGLAGASYEQYF
many,TRBJ2-5,.,TRBV6-1,TGTGCCAGCAGTGTACTAACCCCTCAAGAGACCCAGTACTTC,CASSVLTPQETQYF
many,TRBJ1-5,.,TRBV18,TGTGCCAGCCGCGGCGAAAATCAGCCCCAGCATTTT,CASRGENQPQHF
many,TRBJ2-3,TRBD2,TRBV6-9,TGTGCCAGCAGTTATCCGAGCGGGGAGAGCACAGATACGCAGTATTTT,CASSYPSGESTDTQYF
.,TRBJ2-1,.,TRBV12-3/TRBV12-4,TGTGCCAGCAGTCGGATTTTTTATGAGCAGTTCTTC,CASSRIFYEQFF
many,TRBJ2-3,TRBD2,TRBV18,TGTGCCAGCTCACCAGCTAGCGGGTTGGGCACAGATACGCAGTATTTT,CASSPASGLGTDTQYF
many,TRBJ1-2,TRBD1,TRBV11-2,TGTGCCAGCAGCTACGGACAGGGGGGAGCCGCTAACTATGGCTACACCTTC,CASSYGQGGAANYGYTF
.,TRBJ2-7,.,TRBV7-9,TGTGCCAGCAGCTTAGTAAGGTTAGCAAGCTCCTACGAGCAGTACTTC,CASSLVRLASSYEQYF
many,TRBJ2-7,.,TRBV5-6,TGTGCCAGCAGCTTTTCTTCCGGCTACGAGCAGTACTTC,CASSFSSGYEQYF
.,TRBJ2-7,TRBD1,TRBV12-3/TRBV12-4,TGTGCCAGCAGATTCCGGACAGGGCCCTACGAGCAGTACTTC,CASRFRTGPYEQYF
many,TRBJ1-1,TRBD1,TRBV5-8,TGTGCCAGCAGCCGTGGGACAGGGGATCCTTTCTTT,CASSRGTGDPFF
many,TRBJ2-2,.,TRBV4-3,TGCGCCAGCAGCCAAGATACGACTCACACCGGGGAGCTGTTTTTT,CASSQDTTHTGELFF
many,TRBJ2-1,.,TRBV12-3/TRBV12-4,TGTGCCAGCAGTTCCCACAGTGCCTTTGGTGAGCAGTTCTTC,CASSSHSAFGEQFF
many,TRBJ2-1,.,TRBV12-3/TRBV12-4,TGTGCCAGCAGTTTGGGGCGGGCCAGATCTGAGCAGTTCTTC,CASSLGRARSEQFF
many,TRBJ2-3,TRBD2,TRBV7-8,TGTGCCAGCAGCTCCCGCCGGACTAGCGGGAGGATGGCAGATACGCAGTATTTT,CASSSRRTSGRMADTQYF
many,TRBJ1-2,.,TRBV4-1,TGCGCCAGCAGCCAAGTGGGGAACGTGGACAGAAGCAATGGCTACACCTTC,CASSQVGNVDRSNGYTF
many,TRBJ2-5,TRBD1,TRBV7-2,TGTGCCAGCACCGGGACAGCCGTAGAGACCCAGTACTTC,CASTGTAVETQYF
.,TRBJ1-5,TRBD1,TRBV12-3/TRBV12-4,TGTGCCAGCGGTCAGGGGGGGTATCAGCCCCAGCATTTT,CASGQGGYQPQHF
few,TRBJ2-7,.,TRBV12-3/TRBV12-4,TGTGCCAGCAGTTTCGGAGGGCACGAGCAGTACTTC,CASSFGGHEQYF
many,TRBJ2-1,TRBD1,TRBV15,TGTGCCACCAGCAGAGGAAGACAGGGCCACAATGAGCAGTTCTTC,CATSRGRQGHNEQFF
few,TRBJ1-1,.,TRBV4-1,TGCGCCAGCAGTCGGCAGATGAACACTGAAGCTTTCTTT,CASSRQMNTEAFF
.,TRBJ1-6,.,TRBV6-6,TGTGCCAGCAGCCAGGGATTGTCGGATTCACCCCTCCACTTT,CASSQGLSDSPLHF
many,TRBJ2-3,.,TRBV6-5,TGTGCCAGCAGTTACATGGATACGCAGTATTTT,CASSYMDTQYF
many,TRBJ2-1,TRBD1,TRBV5-1,TGCGCCAGCTCCGGGGTGGGACAGGGGTCACGCAATGAGCAGTTCTTC,CASSGVGQGSRNEQFF
many,TRBJ2-2,.,TRBV28,TGTGCCAGCAGCCCAGCCTCGGGAGCCAACACCGGGGAGCTGTTTTTT,CASSPASGANTGELFF
many,TRBJ1-1,.,TRBV12-3/TRBV12-4,TGTGCCAGCAGTCCGCCCGGGGCAACTGAAGCTTTCTTT,CASSPPGATEAFF
medium-sized,TRBJ2-5,.,TRBV5-1,TGCGCCAGCAGCTTGGGACTGACCCAAGAGACCCAGTACTTC,CASSLGLTQETQYF
many,TRBJ1-5,.,TRBV4-3,TGCGCCAGCAGCCAAGATCGAGGGGGGGATCAGCCCCAGCATTTT,CASSQDRGGDQPQHF
many,TRBJ1-4,.,TRBV3-1,TGTGCCAGCAGCCAAGGTGTCAGGGGCGTTGAAAAACTGTTTTTT,CASSQGVRGVEKLFF
many,TRBJ2-5,TRBD1,TRBV6-2/TRBV6-3,TGTGCCAGCAGTTACACCGGGACAGCCGCGGAGACCCAGTACTTC,CASSYTGTAAETQYF
many,TRBJ2-5,.,TRBV2,TGTGCCAGCAGTGTCATGCCCACCCAAGAGACCCAGTACTTC,CASSVMPTQETQYF
many,TRBJ1-6,.,TRBV12-3/TRBV12-4,TGTGCCAGCTGGCCGGGCGGTAATTCACCCCTCCACTTT,CASWPGGNSPLHF
many,TRBJ2-1,.,TRBV5-8,TGTGCCAGCAGCGCCGACTACTTTAGTGAGCAGTTCTTC,CASSADYFSEQFF
.,TRBJ2-7,.,TRBV15,TGTGCCACCAGCAGAGATACCCAATACGAGCAGTACTTC,CATSRDTQYEQYF
many,TRBJ2-7,.,TRBV7-9,TGTGCCAGCAGCGACCCCGTGAGAGCGCCGATTAGGGTCTACGAGCAGTACTTC,CASSDPVRAPIRVYEQYF
many,TRBJ1-1,TRBD1,TRBV10-3,TGTGCCATCAGCCGGCAGGGGGCGGACACTGAAGCTTTCTTT,CAISRQGADTEAFF
many,TRBJ2-3,.,TRBV5-1,TGCGCCAGCAGCTCAACAGGAGGATACACAGATACGCAGTATTTT,CASSSTGGYTDTQYF
many,TRBJ1-6,.,TRBV12-3/TRBV12-4,TGTGCCAGCAGCCCAGGGGAAAGGTCACCCCTCCACTTT,CASSPGERSPLHF
many,TRBJ1-1,TRBD1,TRBV5-6,TGTGCCAGCAGCCAGGGACAGGGGGCTTCCTGGTACGCTGAAGCTTTCTTT,CASSQGQGASWYAEAFF
.,TRBJ2-1,TRBD2,TRBV20-1,TGCAGTGCTAGACCCCCTTTAGCGGGAGTTGTGGATGAGCAGTTCTTC,CSARPPLAGVVDEQFF